These 18 T cell receptor beta chains share one sample of origin, sequenced in a study of blood T cells in healthy people across ages. A J-beta primer mix and a sample-barcoded 5' primer were used in a second PCR of roughly 6 to 11 cycles. A single record per CDR3 protein comes from TCRdb applying MiXCR to the 5' RACE reads. The data hold hundreds of thousands of distinct CDR3 sequences, with around 41% observed a single time. Sequencing was performed on blood. The receptors stem from a man older than 75 in good health.

The chain is built from TRBV3-1 and TRBJ1-1, with D possibly being TRBD1 (6 bases). Germline CDR1 is LGHDT and CDR2 is YNNKEL (reference sequence). The CDR3 contains 14 residues. The germline V and J ends were trimmed by 4 bases and 0 bases, with 9 bases remaining between them. CDR3 amino acids: CASSRGGLNTEAFF. CDR3 nucleotide sequence: TGTGCCAGCAGCCGCGGGGGCTTGAACACTGAAGCTTTCTTT.

This chain uses TRBV4-3 with TRBJ1-6; D is perhaps TRBD1 (5 bases). Germline CDR1 LGHNA, CDR2 YSLEER. CDR3 length equals 14 residues. Trimming took 6 bases from V and 6 from J, leaving 12 bases between them. The CDR3 loop reads CASRDGAFNSPLHF. DNA for the CDR3: TGCGCCAGCAGGGATGGGGCCTTTAATTCACCCCTCCACTTT.

Only one count was recorded for this clonotype. The V gene is TRBV20-1, the J gene TRBJ2-5; possible D gene TRBD2, 6 bases. The J call may not be correct, given that the DNA end is closer to TRBJ2-7. The germline CDR1 and CDR2 sequences are DFQATT and SNEGSKA (reference sequence). CDR3 length: 14 residues. CDR3 residues: CSAPRDSRTPEQYF. CDR3 bases: TGCAGTGCTCCACGGGACTCCCGCACTCCCGAGCAGTACTTC.

The gene calls are TRBV6-2 or TRBV6-3 and TRBJ1-5; D is unclear. Trimming shortened V by 8 bases and J by 6 bases, and 17 bases separated the two germline ends. CDR3 length: 14 residues. Germline assignment: CDR1 MNHEY and CDR2 SVGEGT. For the CDR3, the DNA is TGTGCCAGCTCTGGAGTCCAAATGGTTCAGCCCCAGCATTTT. Protein product: CASSGVQMVQPQHF.

This clonotype has a handful of counts. DNA of the CDR3: TGCAGTGCTAGAGATCGGAGGGAATTCACAGATACGCAGTATTTT. It is translated as CSARDRREFTDTQYF. This rearrangement joins TRBV20-1 to TRBJ2-3, with D tentatively TRBD2 (6 bases). V was pared by 0 bases and J by 2 bases, with 12 bases between. Germline lookup yields CDR1 DFQATT and CDR2 SNEGSKA (reference sequence). The CDR3 has 15 residues.

The genes are TRBV20-1 and TRBJ2-5, with 9 bases aligning to TRBD2. The J call is uncertain, as TRBJ2-7 better fits the DNA end. The CDR3 is 14 residues long. CDR1 and CDR2 from the germline V gene are DFQATT and SNEGSKA (reference sequence). This chain's CDR3 is CSARTSGSTYEQYF. DNA for the CDR3: TGCAGTGCCCGCACTAGCGGGTCCACCTACGAGCAGTACTTC.

This clonotype turned up a few times. The V gene is TRBV7-2, the J gene TRBJ2-7; D gene uncertain. Germline CDR1 SGHTA, CDR2 FQGNSA. Trimming took off 4 bases at V and 3 bases at J, with 7 bases between the two ends. The CDR3 contains 12 residues. As DNA, the CDR3 is TGTGCCAGCAGCTCTTCCTACTACGAGCAGTACTTC. It is translated as CASSSSYYEQYF.

Worth noting for this clonotype: With a much larger clone just one base away, this may be a read error. Here the CDR3 reads CSVEDLQEHGYGYTF. The CDR3 DNA reads as TGCAGCGTTGAAGATCTCCAGGAGCATGGCTATGGCTACACCTTC. The V call is TRBV29-1, the J call TRBJ1-2; unclear D gene. The CDR3 spans 15 residues. Germline V gene data show CDR1 as SQVTM and CDR2 as ANQGSEA. V dropped 0 bases and J dropped 4 bases, with 15 bases sitting between them.

This clonotype has just a few counts. The gene calls are TRBV12-3 or TRBV12-4 and TRBJ2-7; the match to TRBD1 covers 9 bases. V shed 6 bases and J 4 bases; nucleotides not matched to a gene: 10. This CDR3 has 15 amino acids. CDR3 amino acids: CASSYGTGKAYEQYF. For the CDR3, the DNA is TGTGCCAGCAGCTACGGGACAGGGAAGGCATACGAGCAGTACTTC.

This chain uses TRBV2 with TRBJ2-2; D may be TRBD1 or TRBD2 (6 bases each). The CDR3 extends over 16 amino acids. Trimming removed 3 bases at V and 3 bases at J, with 14 bases between. The germline gives CDR1 SNHLY, CDR2 FYNNEI. CDR3 nucleotide sequence: TGTGCCAGCAGTGAGGGGGGCCCTCGGGACACCGGGGAGCTGTTTTTT. Its protein product is CASSEGGPRDTGELFF.

The V and J genes are TRBV20-1 and TRBJ2-2, with TRBD2 identical over 13 bases. The V gene's germline CDR1 is DFQATT and CDR2 SNEGSKA (reference sequence). The V and J ends lost 5 bases and 6 bases, in that order; junction bases with no gene match: 3. This CDR3 spans 14 amino acids. The CDR3 sequence is CSAAGTSGAGELFF. The CDR3 bases are TGCAGTGCTGCCGGGACTAGCGGGGCCGGGGAGCTGTTTTTT.

A word on this clonotype: At one boundary the junction diverges from the germline segment, which might be a read error. The rearrangement joins TRBV20-1 to TRBJ2-3; tentatively, D is TRBD1 (5 bases). Germline V gene lookup returns CDR1 DFQATT and CDR2 SNEGSKA (reference sequence). The CDR3 has 14 residues. The CDR3 spells CSAGDIGGTDTQYF. The CDR3 region has the DNA TGCAGTGCTGGAGATATAGGGGGCACAGATACGCAGTATTTT.

CDR3 sequence: CSARGGLRGGEQFF. The CDR3, as DNA: TGCAGTGCCCGGGGGGGTCTTAGGGGAGGGGAGCAGTTCTTC. This chain joins TRBV29-1 and TRBJ2-1, with 8 positions matching TRBD2. This CDR3 contains 14 residues. Germline V CDR1 and CDR2: SQVTM, ANQGSEA.

The chain recombines TRBV6-5 with TRBJ2-5; 8 nucleotides agree with TRBD1. The V segment lost 4 bases and the J segment 4 bases; nucleotides outside the gene matches: 14. The CDR3 contains 17 residues. Germline V lookup: CDR1 MNHEY, CDR2 SVGAGI. This CDR3 is CASSSDRVPPIGETQYF. For the CDR3, the DNA is TGTGCCAGCAGTTCGGACAGGGTCCCACCAATAGGAGAGACCCAGTACTTC.

The V call is TRBV20-1, the J call TRBJ1-5, with TRBD1 as a possible D gene (6 bases). The germline CDR1 and CDR2 sequences are DFQATT and SNEGSKA (reference sequence). The CDR3 runs to 17 residues. The ends were cut back, 6 bases at V and 0 bases at J, with 21 bases in the middle. The CDR3 sequence is CSAETGTLPYSNQPQHF. The CDR3 DNA reads TGCAGTGCCGAGACGGGGACACTCCCTTATAGCAATCAGCCCCAGCATTTT.

This clonotype was observed a handful of times. This chain joins TRBV27 and TRBJ1-6, with D unresolved. V was pared by 2 bases and J by 0 bases, with 14 bases between. This CDR3 is built from 18 residues. Per the germline V gene, CDR1 is MNHEY and CDR2 is SMNVEV (reference sequence). The CDR3 spells CASSLEPNTGSYNSPLHF. CDR3 nucleotides: TGTGCCAGCAGTTTAGAACCGAACACCGGCTCCTATAATTCACCCCTCCACTTT.

The chain uses TRBV3-1 and TRBJ2-3; 13 nucleotides line up with TRBD2. The CDR3 covers 16 residues. Per the germline V gene, CDR1 is LGHDT and CDR2 is YNNKEL (reference sequence). The ends lost 4 bases at V and 4 bases at J; junction bases unmatched: 5. The DNA for the CDR3 is TGTGCCAGCAGCCTACTAGCGGGAGGGGTTGCAGATACGCAGTATTTT. Protein sequence: CASSLLAGGVADTQYF.

V and J are TRBV2 and TRBJ1-5; D call uncertain. From germline, CDR1 is SNHLY and CDR2 FYNNEI. The CDR3 extends over 16 amino acids. The V gene lost 4 bases and the J gene lost 4 bases, with 17 bases spanning the gap. The DNA for the CDR3 is TGTGCCAGCAGTGCGATCGCCGCTACCCCTAATCAGCCCCAGCATTTT. This sequence encodes CASSAIAATPNQPQHF.